The T cell receptor beta chain under discussion was sequenced for a study of control samples from healthy donors and cancer patients. The repertoire was sequenced with immunoSEQ multiplex PCR; TCRdb's copy has only in-frame clones and lacks some. The sample lists some 410,000 clones, around 90% occurring once. Germline V gene sequence: CDR1 LNHDA, CDR2 SQIVND (reference sequence). The CDR3 spans 14 residues. V shed 2 bases and J shed 6 bases, with 11 bases lying between them. The TCR originated in a man aged 35-49 years with head and neck cancer. The V call is TRBV19, the J call TRBJ2-1, with D possibly matching TRBD2 (6 bases). Sequencing was done on a sample of PBMCs. DNA for the CDR3: TGTGCCAGTAGTATACGGGAGTCTTCCAATGAGCAGTTCTTC. Translated: CASSIRESSNEQFF.